This T cell receptor (beta chain) was captured in a study of cytomegalovirus exposure and HLA in healthy donors listed by TCRdb under 2017. About the investigation overall: An earlier analysis of roughly 630 of the donors reported 276 Gb of sequence data and about 100 million unique TCR beta sequences from roughly 180 million T cells. Among the roughly 400 genotyped donors, around 81% belonged to the genetic ancestry cluster associated with self-reported Caucasian donors. To study patterns of TCR occurrence, a later analysis re-analyzed previously published TCR beta repertoires from several hundred donors and added high-resolution HLA genotyping. Across some 400 genotyped donors of the cohort, an average of about 240,000 unique TCR beta nucleotide sequences per donor were sequenced, and approximately 17% of those sequences were non-productive. The aim of the study was to test whether cataloging public T cell receptors could identify signatures of past pathogen exposure. Typing coverage differed by locus: A, B, C, DRB1 and DQB1 were typed in about 629-640 donors, DQA1 in approximately 520, DPA1 in approximately 600, and DPB1 in around 490. Rather than using new phenotypic data, the later analysis identified candidate immune exposures from TCR beta sequences and from how often those sequences occurred across donors. A separate validation cohort of 100 to 150 different subjects was used in addition to the approximately 670-subject first cohort. The study combined high-throughput TCR immunosequencing, statistical association of individual TCRs with disease status, and machine learning to predict cytomegalovirus infection status. All discovery cohort repertoires had been generated on a single sequencing platform. An early release that covered approximately 600 HLA-typed donors contained around 300 gigabases of sequencing data and 85 million to 100 million unique TCR sequences. The T cell repertoires of about 700 subjects were profiled by immunosequencing and related to cytomegalovirus serostatus. Roughly 5 DR-DQ haplotypes were handled as single units for association and clustering because linkage in the cohort was strong. Alongside the repertoire data, information on donor age, sex, ethnicity and CMV serostatus was compiled. A later genetic analysis used genome-wide SNP genotypes for about 65% of the roughly 670 donors, treating that subset as a discovery cohort. An earlier analysis of 500 to 650 of the donors applied high-throughput TCR beta sequencing to assess whether each TCR beta V gene segment acted as functional or pseudogenic. HLA typing included class I and class II loci at four-digit resolution.

What the work shows at the level of the full study, not this receptor alone: A further reported finding was that TCR beta sequences accurately predicted the HLA-A and HLA-B alleles for most subjects in the first cohort. Because counts were too low, roughly 16 rarely observed V segments, including chromosome 9 orphons, were excluded from the earlier analysis of around 590 of the donors. Most CMV-associated TCR beta chains appeared to be HLA-restricted in a later analysis, and the HLA associations seemed to be driven largely by CMV exposure. A later genetic analysis associated a missense DCLRE1C variant with V-gene and J-gene trimming of TCR beta chains, and an independent cohort replicated the association. Correlated functional status among segregating V segments might reflect linkage disequilibrium, but an unknown experimental factor could not be ruled out. Specific HLA alleles were associated with about 17,000 TCR beta sequences at a false discovery rate of 0.05 in a later analysis. A group of highly shared sequence variants was considered likely to be a technical artifact of the sequencing pipeline. The cohort was sequenced for TCR beta chains only, and without alpha or paired-chain data the features that could be detected were limited. Immune exposure information for the cohort was limited to CMV serostatus. Cytomegalovirus status was reported to be diagnosed by the classifier with high specificity and sensitivity in both the original and validation cohorts. Roughly uniform sequencing depth across donors was assumed in presence/absence analyses, although this assumption may not hold. Several of the top co-occurrence clusters appeared to be linked to parvovirus B19, influenza, CMV and Epstein-Barr virus, according to a later analysis. In the study, 150 to 200 TCR beta chains were listed as associated with cytomegalovirus. In an earlier analysis of some 500 of the donors, most TCR beta V segments appeared in productive rearrangements about 90% or about 30% of the time, broadly matching IMGT annotations. According to a later genetic analysis, donors in an Asian-associated ancestry cluster had fewer N-insertions in productive TCRs than the approximately 630-donor mean. Three of the identified cytomegalovirus-associated TCR beta chains were confirmed in vitro to be specific for cytomegalovirus antigens. According to the authors, the approach could potentially be generalized to other disease states and immunological phenotypes. Strong co-occurrence of HLA alleles, especially DR and DQ, made assigning TCR associations to individual alleles difficult. Because HLA typing was missing for some donors at each locus, association tests included only the typed subset. In a later analysis, the rate of TCR association differed among HLA loci, with DRB1 alleles having the most associated TCRs and HLA-C alleles having the fewest. While some public TCRs were present in many individuals, most TCR sequences turned up only very rarely across donors. A later analysis found that HLA-associated TCR beta chains were more clonally expanded and had lower generation probabilities than equally common non-associated chains.

The cohort was made up of 650 to 700 healthy bone marrow donors. Cohort members were all nominally healthy when sampled, although unrecorded immune exposures were likely present. The donor was CMV seropositive and belonged to the group of over 250 seropositive cohort members. Every donor gave a peripheral blood sample, and the peripheral blood mononuclear cells from that sample were used for TCR beta sequencing. The Qiagen DNeasy Blood Extraction Kit was used to extract genomic DNA from the blood cell samples. Receptor libraries were prepared by the immunoSEQ multiplex PCR assay. For the multiplex PCR, a mixture combining 60 forward primers for TCR Vbeta segments and 13 reverse primers for TCR Jbeta segments was used. Amplification of the CDR3 region of rearranged TCR beta genes was performed with a multiplex PCR assay on genomic DNA. The amplified TCR beta libraries were sequenced on the Illumina HiSeq System as 87-base-pair reads. The paper's data handling went like this. A later analysis tallied roughly 76 million unique TCR beta chains across the 666 repertoires, and roughly 11 million of those chains were shared by two or more donors. A nearest-neighbor algorithm error-corrected the raw reads and collapsed the reads into unique sequences, merging closely related sequences to remove PCR and sequencing errors. V, D and J gene segments were assigned by aligning CDR3 sequences to IMGT reference sequences. For a sequence to be retained, at least a six-nucleotide match to both a V gene segment and a J gene segment was required. Rearrangements were classified as productive when the CDR3 lacked stop codons and remained in frame with V and J, and all other rearrangements were classified as non-productive. CDR3 was defined according to IMGT convention as the region running from the second conserved V-encoded cysteine to the conserved J-encoded phenylalanine. The earlier analysis of about 570 of the donors excluded any sequence lacking an unambiguous match to a single V gene segment. In an earlier analysis of almost 600 of the donors, a V segment was called functional when productive rearrangements were above 56.7%, and segregating when the standard deviation between donors exceeded 5%. A statistical classification framework was built for diagnosing cytomegalovirus status from the catalog of TCR beta chain sequences. A later analysis assigned V and J genes by comparing TCR nucleotide sequences with IMGT/GENE-DB human TR gene sequences. Using the TCRdist pipeline, a later analysis assigned CDR3 sequences along with most-parsimonious VDJ recombination scenarios. A later analysis defined each TCR beta chain by its CDR3 amino acid sequence plus V-gene family, and excluded reads lacking a unique V-gene family. In a later analysis, around 600 highly shared, low-generation-probability nucleotide sequences were removed to address suspected cross-contamination and a sequencing artifact. In a later analysis, a clonal expansion index for each public chain was calculated from normalized within-repertoire ranks of inferred template counts. Generation probabilities in a later analysis came from a VDJ recombination model fitted to out-of-frame rearrangements, and those results were checked against IGoR. In a later analysis, TCR-TCR, TCR-HLA and TCR-CMV co-occurrence was scored with hypergeometric tests, and a repertoire-size bias correction was applied to TCR pairs. False discovery rates were estimated in a later analysis by permuting HLA or CMV assignments 20 times. In a later analysis, co-occurring TCRs were grouped using DBSCAN, with TCRdist sequence similarity added in when clustering inside HLA-allele-positive subsets. Repertoires with fewer than 30,000 or more than 120,000 public chains were left out of co-occurrence clustering, as were five repertoires with anomalous nucleotide sharing. TCRdb took this table from immuneACCESS and kept in-frame rearrangements with V and J called. Such tables lack part of the clones; where checked against another copy, unresolved V genes explain under half of the gap, and the rest is unexplained. The DNA was the basis for D and trimming; V, J and clone size are from that table. This specimen's table enumerates over 70,000 clones. The ten largest clonotypes hold roughly 4.7% of the sample.

With regard to this clone: The target of this receptor is not known.

Sequenced sample: PBMCs. The clonotype was recovered from a woman aged 40 to 49 in good health and CMV-seropositive.

The encoded CDR3 is CASSRTSGSSYEQYF. The nucleotide sequence is TGTGCCAGCAGTCGGACTAGCGGGAGCTCCTACGAGCAGTACTTC. Recombination connected TRBV6-5 to TRBJ2-7; a stretch of 13 junction bases matches TRBD2. V has 5 bases trimmed and J has 0 bases trimmed; junction bases matching no gene number 1. The cysteine opens and the phenylalanine closes a CDR3 of 15 amino acids. Only CDR3 DNA is held: 45 bases, read in frame from base 1. CDR1 MNHEY and CDR2 SVGAGI are derived from the germline V gene.